This TCR beta chain appears in the sequencing data of a study of shared clonotypes between healthy human individuals. CD45RO-negative CD8 cells positively selected for CCR7 made up the naive population, which excluded terminally differentiated effector memory CD45RA+ cells. All participating donors were Caucasian adults from Nashville, Tennessee. This clone showed up just once. The V end lost 4 bases, the J end lost 2 bases, and 12 bases lay between the germline ends. Germline CDR1 reads SGHRS; CDR2 reads YFSETQ. This CDR3 has 14 residues. Assay: immunoSEQ multiplex PCR; the TCRdb copy retains only in-frame clones and omits some. The data show around 1.9 million clones, 93% seen once.

This receptor was obtained from a man aged 18 to 29 in good health. Some clones in this sample may be carry-over from other donors' samples. Sequencing input: naive CD8+ T cells from PBMCs. The V and J genes are TRBV5-1 and TRBJ2-5; D might be TRBD2 (5 bases). The CDR3 region is CASSHPGKQETQYF. CDR3 nucleotides: TGCGCCAGCAGCCATCCGGGGAAACAAGAGACCCAGTACTTC.